This entry describes one T cell receptor (beta chain). This clonotype was counted a few times. It has no known antigen specificity. Base qualities are not provided; no much larger clone lies one nucleotide away. CDR1 and CDR2, per the germline V gene (reference sequence), are SEHNR and FQNEAQ. From cysteine to phenylalanine, the CDR3 is 16 amino acids long. Solely the CDR3 DNA is kept, with 48 bases framed from the first base. V is reduced by 0 bases and J by 0 bases, leaving a spacing of 10 bases between them. These data belong to a study of response to subunit inactivated influenza vaccine (dated by TCRdb to 2016 to 2019). Broadly, across the study: Deep quantitative T cell receptor repertoire profiling was used in the study to track responses to a trivalent subunit inactivated influenza vaccine. Study-level results and caveats: The authors suggested that each seasonal influenza vaccination may recruit only a limited number of new T cells.

Libraries were built with RT-PCR. Sequenced on an Illumina HiSeq 2500. The raw public reads went through TCRdb reprocessing: fastp at Q25, MiXCR clone calling, in-frame beta chains kept. All rows with the same CDR3 protein become a single entry with the most common DNA and genes. The sample table contains roughly 550,000 distinct CDR3 sequences; only one count was recorded for approximately 20% of them. 2.5% to 3.5% of the sample is taken by the ten largest. This same sample was also part of a study on T cells expressing NK-cell markers. In that second paper, the authors write: TCR beta cDNA libraries were prepared using 5'RACE template switching, which introduced a universal primer site and unique molecular identifiers. TCR beta-chain repertoires were profiled in sorted CD3+CD56+NKG2C+, CD3+CD56+NKG2C- and CD3+CD56-NKG2C+ T-cell subsets from roughly eight donors. Among the eight sequenced donors, seven were HCMV-seropositive and one was HCMV-seronegative. In several experiments an anti-gammadeltaTCR antibody was added to restrict sorting to alphabetaTCR-expressing T cells. In six donors, the dominant CD3+CD56+NKG2C+ clonotypes ranked among the top 10 CD8+ clonotypes, making up about 1.0-8% of CD8+ T cells. Those dominant clonotypes were again the most abundant among CD3+CD56-NKG2C+ cells in a handful of donors, at about 28.3-65%. Whether the expanded NKG2C-expressing T cell clones were specific for HCMV antigens was left unclear. The eight sequenced donors were randomly selected healthy volunteers, three men and five women. To determine HCMV serostatus, a commercial ELISA kit was used to detect HCMV-specific IgG in serum. Peripheral blood mononuclear cells were isolated from blood by Ficoll density gradient centrifugation. Magnetic immunoseparation with Miltenyi isolation kits was used to isolate CD4+ and CD8+ T cells from PBMC. cDNA synthesis was primed from the TCR beta constant segment and was followed by two successive PCR amplification steps. Illumina HiSeq 2000/2500, MiSeq or NextSeq was used to sequence libraries as 2 x 150 bp reads. MIGEC was used to demultiplex reads and group reads by UMI, and MiTCR was used to assemble and quantify clonotypes. To exclude erroneous sequences, only TCR cDNA sequences supported by at least two reads were retained. The tcR package was used for downstream repertoire analysis, and clonotypes were matched between fractions using CDR3 nucleotide sequence together with V segment. Antigen specificity was annotated against VDJdb with VDJmatch, allowing one amino acid substitution in CDR3.

This specimen was CD4+ T cells sorted from PBMCs, taken less than 13 days after vaccination. The TCR originated in a man in his fifties who received an inactivated influenza vaccine. Donor details come from another sample of the same person, matched by shared clones. The V and J genes are TRBV7-9 and TRBJ2-3; no D gene call is confident. The CDR3 sequence is CASSLAGRRSTDTQYF. At the DNA level, the sequence is TGTGCCAGCAGCTTAGCAGGTCGGCGTAGCACAGATACGCAGTATTTT. The CDR3 plus the reference TRBV7-9 and TRBJ2-3 genes for the other parts give the full variable domain: DTGVSQNPRHKITKRGQNVTFRCDPISEHNRLYWYRQTLGQGPEFLTYFQNEAQLEKSRLLSDRFSAERPKGSFSTLEIQRTEQGDSAMYLCASSLAGRRSTDTQYFGPGTRLTVL.